This is a list of T cell receptor beta chains from one sample in a study of blood T cells in healthy people across ages. TCRdb redid the calling of the 5' RACE reads with MiXCR, one entry per CDR3 protein. The sample lists 1.5 million to 1.8 million distinct CDR3 sequences, less than 45% occurring once. Sequenced input: blood. These receptors were obtained from a woman under 30 in good health. Both conserved end residues are part of each CDR3. Each record gives: V gene, J gene, clone size, D gene, CDR3 DNA, CDR3 protein. A D gene is named only where the DNA matches it firmly. A clone size is listed for some rows: how often the clone was seen (once, few, many), or a class if it is expanded.

V: TRBV7-3
J: TRBJ1-1
size: .
D: TRBD1
DNA: TGTGCCAGCAGCTTAATAAGGACAGGGTTGAACACTGAAGCTTTCTTT
CDR3: CASSLIRTGLNTEAFF

V: TRBV20-1
J: TRBJ2-3
size: few
D: .
DNA: TGCAGTGCTAGAAACCATCGAAGGGGGGATACGCAGTATTTT
CDR3: CSARNHRRGDTQYF

V: TRBV6-1
J: TRBJ2-3
size: .
D: .
DNA: TGTGCCAGCAGTGACCTCCGGGACAGCACAGATACGCAGTATTTT
CDR3: CASSDLRDSTDTQYF

V: TRBV10-3
J: TRBJ1-1
size: few
D: .
DNA: TGTGCCATCAGTGAGTCGAATGACAGGAGGTCCACTGAAGCTTTCTTT
CDR3: CAISESNDRRSTEAFF

V: TRBV4-2
J: TRBJ2-7
size: .
D: TRBD2
DNA: TGTGCCAGCAGCCAGGCCGCCACTAGCGGGGTGACTAATGAGCAGTACTTC
CDR3: CASSQAATSGVTNEQYF

V: TRBV5-1
J: TRBJ1-1
size: few
D: .
DNA: TGCGCCAGCAGCCGTCGCCTTGGCGGGACTGAAGCTTTCTTT
CDR3: CASSRRLGGTEAFF

V: TRBV12-3/TRBV12-4
J: TRBJ1-2
size: few
D: .
DNA: TGTGCCAGCAGTGCCGGGATATTCCTCTATGGCTACACCTTC
CDR3: CASSAGIFLYGYTF

V: TRBV20-1
J: TRBJ1-1
size: .
D: .
DNA: TGCAGTGCTAGGCGGGACATAGCTGAAGCTTTCTTT
CDR3: CSARRDIAEAFF

V: TRBV28
J: TRBJ1-2
size: .
D: .
DNA: TGTGCCAGCAGTCTCCTTAGGGCGAGGTATGGCTACACCTTC
CDR3: CASSLLRARYGYTF

V: TRBV20-1
J: TRBJ2-5
size: few
D: .
DNA: TGCAGTGCTAGTCTTTGGGGGCCGGAGACCCAGTACTTC
CDR3: CSASLWGPETQYF

V: TRBV7-2
J: TRBJ2-3
size: many
D: TRBD2
DNA: TGTGCCAGCAGCTTACTAATAGCGGGAGACGGCACAGATACGCAGTATTTT
CDR3: CASSLLIAGDGTDTQYF

V: TRBV7-9
J: TRBJ2-5
size: few
D: .
DNA: TGTGCCAGCAACACCCGAACAGGGCGAGAGACCCAGTACTTC
CDR3: CASNTRTGRETQYF

V: TRBV7-3
J: TRBJ2-7
size: few
D: .
DNA: TGTGCCAGCAGCTTATCATCGAGCTCCTACAATGAGCAGTACTTC
CDR3: CASSLSSSSYNEQYF

V: TRBV4-2
J: TRBJ1-5
size: .
D: TRBD1
DNA: TGTGCCAGCAGCCAAGCGACAGGGAATAGCAATCAGCCCCAGCATTTT
CDR3: CASSQATGNSNQPQHF

V: TRBV15
J: TRBJ2-3
size: few
D: TRBD2
DNA: TGTGCCACCAGTCTAGCGGGGGGGTTCACAGATACGCAGTATTTT
CDR3: CATSLAGGFTDTQYF

V: TRBV24-1
J: TRBJ2-1
size: few
D: .
DNA: TGTGCCACCAGTGAGTGGGGCTCAAATGAGCAGTTCTTC
CDR3: CATSEWGSNEQFF

V: TRBV2
J: TRBJ2-2
size: .
D: .
DNA: TGTGCCAGCACCTCCTTGGAGAGCGGGGAGCTGTTTTTT
CDR3: CASTSLESGELFF

V: TRBV7-2
J: TRBJ2-3
size: .
D: .
DNA: TGTGCCAGCAGCTTACTGGCGATACCCCCAGATACGCAGTATTTT
CDR3: CASSLLAIPPDTQYF

V: TRBV4-3
J: TRBJ2-1
size: few
D: TRBD2
DNA: TGCGCCAGCAGCCAAGATCTTCCCCTTAGCGGGGTATACAATGAGCAGTTCTTC
CDR3: CASSQDLPLSGVYNEQFF

V: TRBV15
J: TRBJ2-1
size: .
D: .
DNA: TGTGCCACAGGGGACGTGAGCCACTACAATGAGCAGTTCTTC
CDR3: CATGDVSHYNEQFF

V: TRBV6-2/TRBV6-3
J: TRBJ1-2
size: few
D: TRBD1
DNA: TGTGCCAGCAGTTACCCCGGACAGGATGGCTACACCTTC
CDR3: CASSYPGQDGYTF

V: TRBV3-1
J: TRBJ2-1
size: few
D: .
DNA: TGTGCCAGCAGCCACCAGCGCCTCTCCTACAATGAGCAGTTCTTC
CDR3: CASSHQRLSYNEQFF

V: TRBV11-3
J: TRBJ1-5
size: .
D: .
DNA: TGTGCCAGCAGCTTAGGGTCCGGGACCGATCAGCCCCAGCATTTT
CDR3: CASSLGSGTDQPQHF

V: TRBV7-2
J: TRBJ1-2
size: .
D: .
DNA: TGTGCCAGCAGCTGGGCTCAAGGACAGTACCTGGATGGCTACACCTTC
CDR3: CASSWAQGQYLDGYTF

V: TRBV12-3/TRBV12-4
J: TRBJ2-7
size: many
D: TRBD2
DNA: TGTGCCAGCAGCTCGGGACTAGCGGGATCCTACGAGCAGTACTTC
CDR3: CASSSGLAGSYEQYF

V: TRBV5-1
J: TRBJ2-2
size: once
D: TRBD2
DNA: TGCGCCAGCAGCCCCGGACTAGCGGGGGCGTACACCGGGGAGCTGTTTTTT
CDR3: CASSPGLAGAYTGELFF

V: TRBV6-5
J: TRBJ2-3
size: .
D: TRBD1
DNA: TGTGCCAGCAGTCCCCGGGACAGTGGAACCACAGATACGCAGTATTTT
CDR3: CASSPRDSGTTDTQYF

V: TRBV6-1
J: TRBJ1-5
size: .
D: .
DNA: TGTGCCAGCAGTGGGTCAAGGACTCAGCCCCTGCATTTT
CDR3: CASSGSRTQPLHF

V: TRBV12-3/TRBV12-4
J: TRBJ2-5
size: .
D: .
DNA: TGTGCCAGCAGTTTAGAGGCGGGGGCGGGAGAGACCCAGTACTTC
CDR3: CASSLEAGAGETQYF

V: TRBV2
J: TRBJ1-5
size: .
D: TRBD1
DNA: TGTGCCAGCAGTGCCGCAGGGGGCACTCAGCCCCAGCATTTT
CDR3: CASSAAGGTQPQHF

V: TRBV4-1
J: TRBJ2-3
size: .
D: TRBD1
DNA: TGCGCCAGCAGCCTATGGACAGGGAGCAGAGATACGCAGTATTTT
CDR3: CASSLWTGSRDTQYF

V: TRBV29-1
J: TRBJ2-7
size: many
D: .
DNA: TGCAGCGTTGAGTGGGATTACGAGCAGTACTTC
CDR3: CSVEWDYEQYF

V: TRBV7-6
J: TRBJ2-5
size: few
D: .
DNA: TGTGCCAGCAGCTTATCTTCGGGAGAGGGGCAGACCCAGTACTTC
CDR3: CASSLSSGEGQTQYF

V: TRBV19
J: TRBJ2-7
size: .
D: .
DNA: TGTGCCAGTAGTGTGGACCCAACCTCGTACGAGCAGTACTTC
CDR3: CASSVDPTSYEQYF

V: TRBV20-1
J: TRBJ1-5
size: few
D: TRBD1
DNA: TGCAGTGCTAAACGGACAGGGGGACATAGCAATCAGCCCCAGCATTTT
CDR3: CSAKRTGGHSNQPQHF

V: TRBV27
J: TRBJ1-1
size: .
D: .
DNA: TGTGCCAGCAGTTGGTCGCAGAACACTGAAGCTTTCTTT
CDR3: CASSWSQNTEAFF

V: TRBV20-1
J: TRBJ2-5
size: .
D: TRBD2
DNA: TGCAGTGCTTTGCAACTAGCGGGAGAACAAGAGACCCAGTACTTC
CDR3: CSALQLAGEQETQYF

V: TRBV9
J: TRBJ2-5
size: .
D: TRBD2
DNA: TGTGCCAGCAGCCCCCGGTTAGCGGGAGGGCCAAGCGATGAGCAGTACTTC
CDR3: CASSPRLAGGPSDEQYF

V: TRBV29-1
J: TRBJ2-7
size: .
D: .
DNA: TGCAGCGTTTACGGGGACGAGCAGTACTTC
CDR3: CSVYGDEQYF

V: TRBV7-9
J: TRBJ2-7
size: few
D: TRBD2
DNA: TGTGCCAGCAGCTCACAGAATAGCGGGAGCTACGAGCAGTACTTC
CDR3: CASSSQNSGSYEQYF

V: TRBV13
J: TRBJ2-1
size: few
D: .
DNA: TGTGCCAGCAGCAACCGGAGAGGCAATGAGCAGTTCTTC
CDR3: CASSNRRGNEQFF

V: TRBV6-2/TRBV6-3
J: TRBJ1-4
size: .
D: .
DNA: TGTGCCAGCGCTCTGAGGGGAAAACTGTTTTTT
CDR3: CASALRGKLFF

V: TRBV27
J: TRBJ2-1
size: .
D: .
DNA: TGTGCCAGTACCGGACAGATCTACAATGAGCAGTTCTTC
CDR3: CASTGQIYNEQFF

V: TRBV6-1
J: TRBJ1-2
size: .
D: .
DNA: TGTGCCAGCAGTGAAGTGGCCAGAAGGGGCTACACCTTC
CDR3: CASSEVARRGYTF

V: TRBV9
J: TRBJ2-7
size: .
D: .
DNA: TGTGCCAGCAGCGTGACGTTAAGCTCCTACAATGAGCAGTACTTC
CDR3: CASSVTLSSYNEQYF

V: TRBV2
J: TRBJ1-1
size: .
D: .
DNA: TGTGCCAGCAGTGACCGGATCGGGGGGGCTGAAGCTTTCTTT
CDR3: CASSDRIGGAEAFF